This T cell receptor (beta chain) was recorded in a study of cytomegalovirus exposure and HLA in healthy donors. Regarding the study as a whole: TCR beta sequences reportedly predicted most subjects' HLA-A and HLA-B alleles accurately. As a later analysis revealed, most CMV-associated TCR beta chains appeared HLA-restricted.

This clone has just one count. Its antigen remains unknown. Primers included in the PCR were 60 Vbeta and 13 Jbeta primers. The protocol was immunoSEQ multiplex PCR, while the TCRdb copy is restricted to in-frame clones and leaves out a portion. The sample has around 140,000 clones; around 78% are singletons. Looked up from germline, CDR1 is LNHDA and CDR2 is SQIVND (reference sequence). V lost 2 bases, J lost 2 bases, and 9 bases lay in between. The CDR3 is made up of 14 amino acids. The sequenced sample consisted of PBMCs. The origin of this receptor is a man in his forties in good health and CMV-seronegative. The genes are TRBV19 and TRBJ2-5; D is perhaps TRBD1 (6 bases). CDR3 amino acids: CASSIQGRQETQYF. CDR3 bases: TGTGCCAGTAGTATACAGGGGCGTCAAGAGACCCAGTACTTC. Together with reference TRBV19 and TRBJ2-5, the CDR3 gives the full variable domain: DGGITQSPKYLFRKEGQNVTLSCEQNLNHDAMYWYRQDPGQGLRLIYYSQIVNDFQKGDIAEGYSVSREKKESFPLTVTSAQKNPTAFYLCASSIQGRQETQYFGPGTRLLVL.